This TCR beta chain was documented in a study of blood T cells in healthy people across ages (dated by TCRdb to the mid-2010s). About the full investigation: In model experiments, roughly one uniquely barcoded TCR beta cDNA molecule per two T cells was captured by template switching. To track age-related changes in TCR beta repertoire diversity, the study relied on deep sequencing normalized with unique cDNA molecular identifiers. Four age groups were formed from the donors: young (average approximately 15 years), middle-aged (just under 40), aged (roughly 56) and long-lived (less than 85). Donors of different ages were randomly distributed across sequencing lanes to avoid experimental bias. Two additional independent replicas of 1 million unique cDNA reads from the same blood draw were analyzed for two donors (one aged 18 to 29 and one aged 80 or older). General study outcomes and caveats: As age increased, observed TCR beta diversity per million T cells dropped in a roughly linear way, and a significant reduction was already evident by age around 41. Total diversity estimates from one million sequenced T cells were considered lower bounds and underestimates. Since profiling was done on bulk unsorted PBMCs, naive and antigen-experienced compartments could not be conclusively compared. Because donor CMV infection status was unknown, age-related changes in expanded clonotypes were potentially confounded. Compared with the aged group, more naive CD4+ T cells, fewer expanded clones and increased TCR diversity were shown by the long-lived group, suggesting age selection. A strong correlation was found between observed TCR beta diversity and the percentage of naive T cells measured by flow cytometry.

The donors were 40 or so Caucasian individuals from Russia, aged roughly 6 to 100 years, who were systemically healthy. Each donor gave roughly 9 milliliters of peripheral blood, drawn into EDTA-treated Vacutainer tubes. Ficoll-Paque density-gradient centrifugation was used to isolate PBMCs, with at least 6.5 million per sample. Trizol reagent was used to extract total RNA from PBMCs, with at least 5 micrograms per sample. The percentages of naive CD45RAhigh/CD27high T cells were determined by flow cytometry on a PBMC aliquot from every donor. The germline V gene supplies CDR1 SGHRS and CDR2 YFSETQ. The CDR3, cysteine through phenylalanine, is 15 amino acids long. Only the CDR3 DNA is retained, 45 bases long and in frame from the first base. The junction shows trimming of 4 bases on V and 5 bases on J, plus 16 bases between the germline ends. The library came from 5' RACE. Sequencing relied on an Illumina HiSeq 2500. A second PCR of roughly 6 to 12 cycles was run with a J-beta primer mix and a sample-barcoded 5' primer. A template-switch 5' adaptor carrying 12 random nucleotides introduced a unique molecular identifier onto each TCR beta cDNA molecule. Each sample yielded at least 2.5 million CDR3-containing paired-end reads. First-strand cDNA synthesis was performed from all RNA using the Mint cDNA synthesis kit, with priming by a TRBC-specific oligonucleotide. Following uracil-DNA glycosylase treatment, a first 18-cycle PCR with universal primers M1SS and BC2_uni_R was performed on all cDNA. As for the original processing: Normalization of each sample was performed by random selection of 1 million high-quality reads, each carrying a distinct molecular identifier. Instead of being binned into consensus sequences, reads with shared molecular identifiers were discarded. MiTCR, run with a Q25 quality threshold and the strictest error-elimination algorithm, handled CDR3 identification, clonotype clustering and error correction. A nonparametric unseen species model with Euler transformation was used to estimate a lower bound on total TCR beta diversity. The public reads were quality trimmed at Q25 with fastp and then assembled into clones with MiXCR by TCRdb, keeping productive beta chains. Every CDR3 protein is listed once, alongside the most common genes and DNA of its rows. These V and J calls are TCRdb output, not the study's own analysis. This sample holds about 650,000 distinct CDR3 sequences; about 30% were observed only once. The ten top clones hold approximately 15% of the sample.

This clonotype was seen at least ten times. What antigen it recognizes has not been identified. The sample holds no much larger clone one base away, and base qualities are not on file. The clonotype was recovered from an elderly woman in good health. Donor details come from another sample of the same person, matched by shared clones. The rearranged chain carries TRBV5-1 and TRBJ2-1; the D gene could be either TRBD1 or TRBD2, each agreeing at 5 bases. Sequencing input: blood. The sequence in DNA is TGCGCCAGCAGCCCCCCGGTGGGGGTGAACAATGAGCAGTTCTTC. Translated, it gives CASSPPVGVNNEQFF.